Below are 24 T cell receptor beta chains sequenced from a single sample in a study of cytomegalovirus exposure and HLA in healthy donors. Profiled with immunoSEQ multiplex PCR; TCRdb holds only in-frame clones, not every one. The data show 250,000 to 350,000 clones, with about nine tenths seen just once and approximately 1.2% held by the top ten. Input material: PBMCs. These TCRs come from a woman in her 30s in good health and CMV-seropositive.

J is TRBJ1-5 and V is TRBV30; 9 nucleotides match TRBD1. Germline V gene data show CDR1 as GTSNPN and CDR2 as SVGIG (reference sequence). The CDR3 length is 15 residues. Trimming removed 2 bases from V and 9 bases from J; junction bases left unmatched: 11. CDR3 sequence: CAWSQGAGQGRPQHF. CDR3 coding DNA: TGTGCCTGGAGTCAGGGGGCCGGACAGGGGAGGCCCCAGCATTTT. Variable domain in full (rest from reference TRBV30 and TRBJ1-5): SQTIHQWPATLVQPVGSPLSLECTVEGTSNPNLYWYRQAAGRGLQLLFYSVGIGQISSEVPQNLSASRPQDRQFILSSKKLLLSDSGFYLCAWSQGAGQGRPQHFGDGTRLSIL.

The chain's CDR3 is CASSSAGQGGETQYF. CDR3 nucleotides: TGTGCCAGCAGTTCGGCGGGACAGGGCGGGGAGACCCAGTACTTC. The rearrangement uses TRBV25-1 and TRBJ2-5; 9 bases are a match to TRBD1. Germline CDR1 is MGHDK and CDR2 is SYGVNS. This CDR3 contains 15 residues. V gave up 5 bases and J gave up 5 bases; unmatched junction bases: 9.

This chain uses TRBV2 with TRBJ2-5; 8 bases map to TRBD2. After removal of 3 bases from V and 7 bases from J, the junction contained 10 bases not matched to a gene. The CDR3 has 15 amino acids. The germline V gene encodes CDR1 SNHLY and CDR2 FYNNEI. CDR3 nucleotides: TGTGCCAGCAGTGAGGGCCAAGCGGGGGTGGGGACCCAGTACTTC. It codes for CASSEGQAGVGTQYF.

The chain is built from TRBV28 and TRBJ1-2, with a tentative D call TRBD1 (5 bases). Germline V CDR1 and CDR2: MDHEN, SYDVKM. V was trimmed by 3 bases and J by 2 bases, leaving 13 bases between them. The CDR3 totals 15 residues. CDR3 sequence: CASSFKAGKNYGYTF. The CDR3 bases are TGTGCCAGCAGTTTTAAAGCAGGGAAGAACTATGGCTACACCTTC.

The J gene is TRBJ2-5, the V gene TRBV15, with a weak D call TRBD1 (5 bases). The CDR3 runs 15 residues. V was cut by 0 bases and J by 1 base, with 9 bases left in between. Germline V gene sequence: CDR1 LNHNV, CDR2 YYDKDF (reference sequence). CDR3 sequence (DNA): TGTGCCACCAGCAGAGAGGACATTGGCCAAGAGACCCAGTACTTC. It translates to CATSREDIGQETQYF. Combining the CDR3 with reference TRBV15 and TRBJ2-5 gives the whole variable domain DAMVIQNPRYQVTQFGKPVTLSCSQTLNHNVMYWYQQKSSQAPKLLFHYYDKDFNNEADTPDNFQSRRPNTSFCFLDIRSPGLGDTAMYLCATSREDIGQETQYFGPGTRLLVL.

This clone has just a few counts. The chain is built from TRBV30 and TRBJ1-2; a weak D match, TRBD1 (6 bases). CDR1 is GTSNPN and CDR2 is SVGIG in the germline V gene (reference sequence). Trimming stripped 7 bases from V and 7 bases from J, with 19 bases between. The CDR3 contains 13 residues. CDR3 residues: CASHRGGLGGYTF. CDR3 DNA sequence: TGTGCCTCCCATCGAGGGGGGCTTGGTGGCTACACCTTC.

The V call is TRBV7-2, the J call TRBJ1-4; a weak D match, TRBD1 (6 bases). Per the germline V gene, CDR1 is SGHTA and CDR2 is FQGNSA. The CDR3 totals 15 residues. The V end lost 1 base, the J end lost 3 bases, and 9 bases lay between the germline ends. The CDR3 protein is CASSLGGAANEKLFF. DNA for the CDR3: TGTGCCAGCAGCTTAGGGGGGGCGGCTAATGAAAAACTGTTTTTT. Full variable domain (remainder filled in from reference TRBV7-2 and TRBJ1-4): GAGVSQSPSNKVTEKGKDVELRCDPISGHTALYWYRQSLGQGLEFLIYFQGNSAPDKSGLPSDRFSAERTGGSVSTLTIQRTQQEDSAVYLCASSLGGAANEKLFFGSGTQLSVL.

For the CDR3, the DNA is TGTGCCAGTAGTATTGGTTGGGTAGATGAGCAGTTCTTC. This translates into CASSIGWVDEQFF. This chain connects TRBV19 to TRBJ2-1; the D is unclear. The CDR3 totals 13 residues. Per germline, CDR1 LNHDA and CDR2 SQIVND (reference sequence). V lost 3 bases, J lost 8 bases, and 11 bases lay in between.

CDR3 DNA: TGTGCCAGCAGTGAAGACAGGCCTAGCAATCAGCCCCAGCATTTT. Its protein product is CASSEDRPSNQPQHF. The chain carries TRBV2 and TRBJ1-5, with D maybe TRBD1 (5 bases). The CDR3 is 15 amino acids. Trimming removed 1 base from V and 0 bases from J, with 7 bases in between. Germline V gives CDR1 SNHLY, CDR2 FYNNEI.

This rearrangement joins TRBV11-1 to TRBJ2-1, with 9 positions matching TRBD1. The trim removed 6 bases at V and 7 bases at J, leaving 4 bases unmatched. CDR3 length: 13 residues. Looked up from germline, CDR1 is SGHAT and CDR2 is FQDESV (reference sequence). Written as DNA, the CDR3 is TGTGCCAGCAGTCGACAGGGGGGGAATGAGCAGTTCTTC. This sequence encodes CASSRQGGNEQFF.

V is TRBV27 and J is TRBJ2-7, with D perhaps matching TRBD1 or TRBD2 (6 bases each). V lost 1 base, J lost 6 bases, and 10 bases lay in between. The germline gives CDR1 MNHEY, CDR2 SMNVEV (reference sequence). There are 13 residues in the CDR3. The CDR3 nucleotides are TGTGCCAGCAGTTTATTTGGAGGGGGCGAGCAGTACTTC. This translates into CASSLFGGGEQYF.

The rearrangement joins TRBV25-1 to TRBJ1-5; D gene unclear. The germline V and J ends were trimmed by 4 bases and 6 bases, with 13 bases remaining between them. Germline V gene lookup returns CDR1 MGHDK and CDR2 SYGVNS. The length of the CDR3 is 14 residues. The CDR3 spells CASSGEVWGQPQHF. In DNA, the CDR3 is TGTGCCAGCAGTGGGGAGGTATGGGGTCAGCCCCAGCATTTT. Together with reference TRBV25-1 and TRBJ1-5, the CDR3 gives the full variable domain: EADIYQTPRYLVIGTGKKITLECSQTMGHDKMYWYQQDPGMELHLIHYSYGVNSTEKGDLSSESTVSRIRTEHFPLTLESARPSHTSQYLCASSGEVWGQPQHFGDGTRLSIL.

The rearrangement joins TRBV29-1 to TRBJ2-3; no firm D call. The V end lost 8 bases, the J end lost 2 bases, and 17 bases lay between the germline ends. Germline CDR1 and CDR2: SQVTM and ANQGSEA. The CDR3 extends over 14 amino acids. Written as DNA, the CDR3 is TGCAGCATAAGGGAACAGTCCACCACAGATACGCAGTATTTT. This sequence encodes CSIREQSTTDTQYF.

The rearrangement joins TRBV6-6 to TRBJ2-5, with TRBD2 matching over 8 bases. Germline trimming cut 5 bases from V and 7 bases from J; bases unmatched to any gene: 9. The CDR3 consists of 14 residues. Per the germline V gene, CDR1 is MNHNY and CDR2 is SVGAGI (reference sequence). DNA of the CDR3: TGTGCCAGCAGTACCATTAGCGGGAAGGGGACCCAGTACTTC. Amino acid sequence: CASSTISGKGTQYF.

The J gene is TRBJ2-4, the V gene TRBV10-3, with D unclear. Trimming cost V 3 bases and J 1 base, with 7 bases left between them. This CDR3 is 14 amino acids long. CDR1 is ENHRY and CDR2 is SYGVKD in the germline V gene. The CDR3 is CAISDGVAKNIQYF. The CDR3 region has the DNA TGTGCCATCAGTGACGGAGTCGCCAAAAACATTCAGTACTTC.

The chain couples TRBV5-6 to TRBJ1-1; D might be TRBD1 (5 bases). The length of the CDR3 is 15 residues. V shed 0 bases and J shed 0 bases, with 9 bases lying between them. Germline loops: CDR1 SGHDT, CDR2 YYEEEE. CDR3 nucleotides: TGTGCCAGCAGCTTGGAGCAGGGACTGAACACTGAAGCTTTCTTT. Amino acids: CASSLEQGLNTEAFF.

The V call is TRBV28, the J call TRBJ2-7; D gene uncertain. Trimming shortened V by 8 bases and J by 2 bases, and 16 bases separated the two germline ends. The CDR3 extends over 14 amino acids. Germline V CDR1 and CDR2: MDHEN, SYDVKM. The CDR3 protein is CASVDTTLTYEQYF. The CDR3 DNA reads as TGTGCCAGCGTAGATACCACCCTGACCTACGAGCAGTACTTC.

This chain uses TRBV19 with TRBJ1-3; perhaps TRBD1 as D (5 bases). V was shortened by 4 bases and J by 2 bases, with 12 bases between the two germline ends. The germline CDR1 and CDR2 sequences are LNHDA and SQIVND (reference sequence). The CDR3 loop spans 15 amino acids. CDR3 residues: CASSTGTVTGNTIYF. For the CDR3, the DNA is TGTGCCAGTAGTACAGGGACTGTTACTGGAAACACCATATATTTT.

This chain uses TRBV7-9 with TRBJ2-7; D tentatively fits TRBD1 or TRBD2 (5 bases each). Germline V gene data show CDR1 as SEHNR and CDR2 as FQNEAQ (reference sequence). Trimming removed 6 bases from V and 6 bases from J, with 18 bases in between. The CDR3 totals 14 residues. This CDR3 is CASRLAQGEGEQYF. For the CDR3, the DNA is TGTGCCAGCAGGCTGGCCCAGGGAGAAGGCGAGCAGTACTTC.

This chain uses TRBV27 with TRBJ1-5; D is unresolved. With 7 bases removed from V and 6 bases from J, the gap between germline ends came to 13 bases. CDR1 is MNHEY, CDR2 SMNVEV, per germline (reference sequence). This CDR3 region has 13 residues. The CDR3 region is CASTPGSGQPQHF. The CDR3 nucleotides are TGTGCCAGCACTCCCGGGTCTGGTCAGCCCCAGCATTTT.

On this clone: This same CDR3 is encoded by further DNA sequences in the sample. This chain uses TRBV5-1 with TRBJ2-7, with TRBD2 matching over 7 bases. CDR1 is SGHRS, CDR2 YFSETQ, per germline. The CDR3 length is 13 residues. V shed 0 bases and J 3 bases; nucleotides not matched to a gene: 0. The CDR3 coding sequence is TGCGCCAGCAGCTTGGCTAGCGGCTACGAGCAGTACTTC. Translated, it gives CASSLASGYEQYF. The full variable domain, its missing parts supplied by reference TRBV5-1 and TRBJ2-7, is KAGVTQTPRYLIKTRGQQVTLSCSPISGHRSVSWYQQTPGQGLQFLFEYFSETQRNKGNFPGRFSGRQFSNSRSEMNVSTLELGDSALYLCASSLASGYEQYFGPGTRLTVT.

CDR3 in DNA: TGTGCCAGTAGTATACGCCATAGCAATCAGCCCCAGCATTTT. Translating gives CASSIRHSNQPQHF. V gene TRBV19 combines with J gene TRBJ1-5; D is unclear. From germline, CDR1 is LNHDA and CDR2 SQIVND (reference sequence). With 2 bases removed from V and 0 bases from J, the gap between germline ends came to 5 bases. The CDR3 runs to 14 residues. Full variable domain (outside the CDR3, taken from reference TRBV19 and TRBJ1-5): DGGITQSPKYLFRKEGQNVTLSCEQNLNHDAMYWYRQDPGQGLRLIYYSQIVNDFQKGDIAEGYSVSREKKESFPLTVTSAQKNPTAFYLCASSIRHSNQPQHFGDGTRLSIL.

This clone was observed once. The chain employs TRBV10-3 and TRBJ1-2; 7 bases map to TRBD1. V dropped 4 bases and J dropped 4; count of bases not matched to a gene: 9. CDR1 and CDR2 (germline): ENHRY, SYGVKD. The CDR3 length is 15 residues. The CDR3 loop is CAISGGQETLYGYTF. CDR3 sequence (DNA): TGTGCCATCAGTGGAGGACAGGAGACGCTCTATGGCTACACCTTC.

The chain links TRBV6-1 to TRBJ2-5; D gene uncertain. The CDR3 is 12 residues long. V was cut by 7 bases and J by 1 base, with 7 bases left in between. Germline V lookup: CDR1 MNHNS, CDR2 SASEGT. The CDR3 is CASTGFQETQYF. The CDR3 DNA reads TGTGCCAGCACCGGGTTCCAAGAGACCCAGTACTTC.